This T cell receptor (beta chain) was recovered during a study of regulatory T cells in long-lasting Graves disease. Regarding time point: newly diagnosed GD, antithyroid drugs for less than 3 months. PBMCs provided the RNA from which the TCR library was made. V dropped 3 bases and J dropped 6; count of bases not matched to a gene: 6. CDR1 is SNHLY and CDR2 is FYNNEI in the germline V gene. This CDR3 contains 14 residues. This clonotype was seen repeatedly, ten times or more. The authors built TCR beta libraries using iRepertoire HTBI primers and Arm-PCR of CDR3 regions. TCRdb processed the multiplex PCR reads anew with MiXCR; each CDR3 protein has one entry. The sample carries about 530,000 distinct CDR3 sequences, about 16% recorded once. These data are also associated with another study on T cells in Graves' hyperthyroidism and ophthalmopathy.

This clonotype was sampled from a middle-aged woman with Graves disease. The rearrangement uses TRBV2 and TRBJ1-2; 8 nucleotides match TRBD1. The sample consisted of peripheral blood mononuclear cells (PBMCs), taken at new diagnosis, from a patient treated with antithyroid drugs. In DNA form, the CDR3 reads TGTGCCAGCAGTGAGGGACAGGTACTGAATGGCTACACCTTC. Translation gives CASSEGQVLNGYTF.